This T cell receptor (beta chain) was sequenced in a study of glioma-infiltrating T cells. V was cut by 4 bases and J by 1 base, with 16 bases left in between. Germline lookup yields CDR1 SGHVS and CDR2 FNYEAQ. The CDR3 has 16 residues. Using RNA template, CDR3s of TCR alpha and beta were amplified with iRepertoire arm-PCR. Input was 100-400 ng of tissue mRNA or PBMC total RNA. TCRdb reprocessed the multiplex PCR reads via MiXCR and lists one record per CDR3 protein. The sample has 100,000 to 150,000 distinct CDR3 sequences, 20% to 25% seen once. Study-level findings and limits: Very few CDR3 sequences were shared between tissue and blood. Above-expected tissue-blood divergence occurred in all gliomas, most in low-grade ones.

This clonotype has at least ten counts. Antigen: not known. The sequence derives from a human donor with low-grade glioma or glioblastoma, undergoing nonglioma brain surgery, or in good health (not recorded which). Sequencing was carried out using glioma tissue, nonneoplastic brain tissue, or PBMCs (not recorded which). The rearrangement joins TRBV7-6 to TRBJ2-5; D is perhaps TRBD1 or TRBD2 (5 bases each). The CDR3 here is CASSSTGTIIQETQYF. The CDR3 DNA reads as TGTGCCAGCAGCTCAACCGGGACGATCATCCAAGAGACCCAGTACTTC.